Listed below are T cell receptor beta chains from one sample, sequenced in a study of blood T cell repertoires in COVID-19. TCRdb keeps only in-frame clones here, not all; method: immunoSEQ multiplex PCR. The table shows about 73,000 clones, with roughly 89% occurring only once. Specimen: peripheral blood. Every receptor here comes from a man aged 80 or over with acute or convalescent COVID-19. CDR3s include the opening cysteine and the closing phenylalanine or tryptophan. A D gene is named only where the DNA matches it firmly. Expanded clones get a size class; other rows say once, few or many, or leave the size out.

D gene: TRBD1; J gene: TRBJ1-5; V gene: TRBV28; clone size: NA; CDR3 DNA: TGTGCCAGCAGTCGCCGGGACAGAAACAATCAGCCCCAGCATTTT; CDR3 protein: CASSRRDRNNQPQHF
D gene: NA; J gene: TRBJ1-1; V gene: TRBV5-1; clone size: NA; CDR3 DNA: TGCGCCAGCAGCTTGGGCGCAGGGGCCGTAATGAACACTGAAGCTTTCTTT; CDR3 protein: CASSLGAGAVMNTEAFF
D gene: TRBD2; J gene: TRBJ2-2; V gene: TRBV9; clone size: NA; CDR3 DNA: TGTGCCAGCAGCGTAGGATCTAGCGGAGATTACACCGGGGAGCTGTTTTTT; CDR3 protein: CASSVGSSGDYTGELFF
D gene: TRBD1; J gene: TRBJ2-7; V gene: TRBV28; clone size: NA; CDR3 DNA: TGTGCCAGCAGGGGGGGACAGGGGTCTGCCTACGAGCAGTACTTC; CDR3 protein: CASRGGQGSAYEQYF
D gene: TRBD1; J gene: TRBJ1-2; V gene: TRBV6-6; clone size: NA; CDR3 DNA: TGTGCCAGCAGTTACGTCAGGGGGCGATCCTATGGCTACACCTTC; CDR3 protein: CASSYVRGRSYGYTF
D gene: TRBD1; J gene: TRBJ1-3; V gene: TRBV11-2; clone size: NA; CDR3 DNA: TGTGCCAGCAGCTTAAACAGGGGTGGAAACACCATATATTTT; CDR3 protein: CASSLNRGGNTIYF
D gene: NA; J gene: TRBJ2-7; V gene: TRBV10-1; clone size: NA; CDR3 DNA: TGCGCCAGCAGTCCGACAGCGACCGGATTCTACGAGCAGTACTTC; CDR3 protein: CASSPTATGFYEQYF
D gene: NA; J gene: TRBJ2-5; V gene: TRBV3-1/TRBV3-2; clone size: NA; CDR3 DNA: TGTGCCAGCAGCCAAGACCCGGGTCGAGAGACCCAGTACTTC; CDR3 protein: CASSQDPGRETQYF
D gene: NA; J gene: TRBJ2-5; V gene: TRBV10-3; clone size: NA; CDR3 DNA: TGTGCCATCAGTGAGTCGAACCGCGGGGAGTACTTC; CDR3 protein: CAISESNRGEYF
D gene: NA; J gene: TRBJ1-2; V gene: TRBV5-1; clone size: once; CDR3 DNA: TGCGCCAGCAGCGTAGAAAACTATGGCTACACCTTC; CDR3 protein: CASSVENYGYTF
D gene: TRBD1; J gene: TRBJ1-1; V gene: TRBV5-1; clone size: few; CDR3 DNA: TGCGCCAGCAGCTACGGACAGGGAGGAAACACTGAAGCTTTCTTT; CDR3 protein: CASSYGQGGNTEAFF
D gene: NA; J gene: TRBJ1-2; V gene: TRBV19; clone size: few; CDR3 DNA: TGTGCCAGTAGTCCCATGGACAGCTATGGCTACACCTTC; CDR3 protein: CASSPMDSYGYTF
D gene: TRBD1; J gene: TRBJ2-2; V gene: TRBV24-1; clone size: once; CDR3 DNA: TGTGCCACCAGTGATCCCTTGGACAGGGGGCTCACCGGGGAGCTGTTTTTT; CDR3 protein: CATSDPLDRGLTGELFF
D gene: NA; J gene: TRBJ1-2; V gene: TRBV7-9; clone size: NA; CDR3 DNA: TGTGCCAGCAGCTCCGACAGCTATGGCTACACCTTC; CDR3 protein: CASSSDSYGYTF
D gene: NA; J gene: TRBJ1-6; V gene: TRBV3-1/TRBV3-2; clone size: once; CDR3 DNA: TGTGCCAGCAGCCAAGTCGGAGGGGCGCGCAATAATTCACCCCTCCACTTT; CDR3 protein: CASSQVGGARNNSPLHF
D gene: NA; J gene: TRBJ2-7; V gene: TRBV7-8; clone size: once; CDR3 DNA: TGTGCCAGCAGCCCCGGCGGATTCTCCTACGAGCAGTACTTC; CDR3 protein: CASSPGGFSYEQYF
D gene: NA; J gene: TRBJ1-1; V gene: TRBV9; clone size: NA; CDR3 DNA: TGTGCCAGCAGCGCCACCTCAGGGAGGGCTTTCTTT; CDR3 protein: CASSATSGRAFF
D gene: NA; J gene: TRBJ1-6; V gene: TRBV3-1/TRBV3-2; clone size: NA; CDR3 DNA: TGTGCCAGCAGCCAGAGTCAGCGGGGTTCACCCCTCCACTTT; CDR3 protein: CASSQSQRGSPLHF
D gene: TRBD1; J gene: TRBJ1-1; V gene: TRBV5-1; clone size: once; CDR3 DNA: TGCGCCAGCGCCGGACAGGGCTCCACTGAAGCTTTCTTT; CDR3 protein: CASAGQGSTEAFF
D gene: TRBD1; J gene: TRBJ2-5; V gene: TRBV7-9; clone size: NA; CDR3 DNA: TGTGCCAGCAGCTTTTCGACAGGGGGCCAAGAGACCCAGTACTTC; CDR3 protein: CASSFSTGGQETQYF
D gene: TRBD1; J gene: TRBJ1-2; V gene: TRBV11-2; clone size: NA; CDR3 DNA: TGTGCCAGCAGCTTGGGACAGGGGACCGCTGGCTACACCTTC; CDR3 protein: CASSLGQGTAGYTF
D gene: TRBD1; J gene: TRBJ2-3; V gene: TRBV5-1; clone size: NA; CDR3 DNA: TGCGCCAGCAGCCTAAGGACAGGGGGTGGAGATACGCAGTATTTT; CDR3 protein: CASSLRTGGGDTQYF
D gene: TRBD1; J gene: TRBJ2-7; V gene: TRBV7-2; clone size: NA; CDR3 DNA: TGTGCCAGCAGCCGGGGACAGACCCCCTACGAGCAGTACTTC; CDR3 protein: CASSRGQTPYEQYF
D gene: TRBD1; J gene: TRBJ1-1; V gene: TRBV9; clone size: NA; CDR3 DNA: TGTGCCAGCAGCACTACGACAGGGAGGACTGAAGCTTTCTTT; CDR3 protein: CASSTTTGRTEAFF
D gene: TRBD1; J gene: TRBJ1-2; V gene: TRBV7-9; clone size: NA; CDR3 DNA: TGTGCCAGCAGCCCCTTGACAGGGTCCGACGGCTACACCTTC; CDR3 protein: CASSPLTGSDGYTF
D gene: NA; J gene: TRBJ2-2; V gene: TRBV12-3/TRBV12-4; clone size: NA; CDR3 DNA: TGTGCCAGCAGTCTAACTTCCACCGGGGAGCTGTTTTTT; CDR3 protein: CASSLTSTGELFF
D gene: NA; J gene: TRBJ2-5; V gene: TRBV7-2; clone size: NA; CDR3 DNA: TGTGCCAGCAGCCCCTTAGCTCCCTCGGAGACCCAGTACTTC; CDR3 protein: CASSPLAPSETQYF
D gene: TRBD1; J gene: TRBJ1-1; V gene: TRBV28; clone size: NA; CDR3 DNA: TGTGCCAGCAGTTTTTTGGACAGGGCGAACACTGAAGCTTTCTTT; CDR3 protein: CASSFLDRANTEAFF
D gene: NA; J gene: TRBJ1-4; V gene: TRBV7-9; clone size: NA; CDR3 DNA: TGTGCCAGCAGGGGATCCTGGGGGCCGCAGGACAATGAAAAACTGTTTTTT; CDR3 protein: CASRGSWGPQDNEKLFF
D gene: NA; J gene: TRBJ2-7; V gene: TRBV13; clone size: NA; CDR3 DNA: TGTGCCAGCAGCTTGGGCCCCTTAGGCTCCTACGAGCAGTACTTC; CDR3 protein: CASSLGPLGSYEQYF
D gene: NA; J gene: TRBJ1-2; V gene: TRBV7-9; clone size: NA; CDR3 DNA: TGTGCCAGCAGCTTAGGAATGGTAGCCCATGGCTACACCTTC; CDR3 protein: CASSLGMVAHGYTF
D gene: TRBD2; J gene: TRBJ2-2; V gene: TRBV7-6; clone size: NA; CDR3 DNA: TGTGCCAGCAGCCCGCGGGGGGGGTACACCGGGGAGCTGTTTTTT; CDR3 protein: CASSPRGGYTGELFF
D gene: NA; J gene: TRBJ1-3; V gene: TRBV29-1; clone size: NA; CDR3 DNA: TGCAGCGTTTCAGGGGCTGGAAACACCATATATTTT; CDR3 protein: CSVSGAGNTIYF
D gene: NA; J gene: TRBJ2-1; V gene: TRBV6-1; clone size: NA; CDR3 DNA: TGTGCCAGCAGTGATACTAATGAGCAGTTCTTC; CDR3 protein: CASSDTNEQFF
D gene: NA; J gene: TRBJ2-7; V gene: TRBV6-5; clone size: once; CDR3 DNA: TGTGCCAGCAGTTTAAACTCTAACTACGAGCAGTACTTC; CDR3 protein: CASSLNSNYEQYF
D gene: NA; J gene: TRBJ1-5; V gene: TRBV19; clone size: NA; CDR3 DNA: TGTGCCAGTTCCGACACACTCAATCAGCCCCAGCATTTT; CDR3 protein: CASSDTLNQPQHF
D gene: TRBD2; J gene: TRBJ2-7; V gene: TRBV9; clone size: NA; CDR3 DNA: TGTGCCAGCAGCGTAGGGTCGGCGGGGGGTTACTACGAGCAGTACTTC; CDR3 protein: CASSVGSAGGYYEQYF
D gene: TRBD1; J gene: TRBJ1-4; V gene: TRBV10-2; clone size: NA; CDR3 DNA: TGCGCCAGCAAAGAGGGGGCGGGGGAAAAACTGTTTTTT; CDR3 protein: CASKEGAGEKLFF
D gene: NA; J gene: TRBJ1-1; V gene: TRBV30; clone size: NA; CDR3 DNA: TGTGCCTGGAGTGTTGTCGGGAACACTGAAGCTTTCTTT; CDR3 protein: CAWSVVGNTEAFF
D gene: NA; J gene: TRBJ2-7; V gene: TRBV5-5; clone size: NA; CDR3 DNA: TGTGCCAGCAGTTCCCCAGGGGCTCAAGGCGCCTACGAGCAGTACTTC; CDR3 protein: CASSSPGAQGAYEQYF
D gene: NA; J gene: TRBJ1-3; V gene: TRBV19; clone size: NA; CDR3 DNA: TGTGCCAGTAGTATAGCAGGGCCCTCTGGAAACACCATATATTTT; CDR3 protein: CASSIAGPSGNTIYF
D gene: TRBD1; J gene: TRBJ2-3; V gene: TRBV10-1; clone size: NA; CDR3 DNA: TGCGCCAGCAGTGAGCCAGGGGGCTCAGATACGCAGTATTTT; CDR3 protein: CASSEPGGSDTQYF
D gene: NA; J gene: TRBJ2-1; V gene: TRBV7-2; clone size: once; CDR3 DNA: TGTGCCAGCAGCTTAGAGCGCACCCGGTACAATGAGCAGTTCTTC; CDR3 protein: CASSLERTRYNEQFF
D gene: NA; J gene: TRBJ2-2; V gene: TRBV6-5; clone size: few; CDR3 DNA: TGTGCCAGCAGACTACAGGGTCTGTGGGGGGAGCTGTTTTTT; CDR3 protein: CASRLQGLWGELFF
D gene: NA; J gene: TRBJ1-3; V gene: TRBV5-4; clone size: NA; CDR3 DNA: TGTGCCAGCAGCCGACGGGGCTCTGGAAACACCATATATTTT; CDR3 protein: CASSRRGSGNTIYF
D gene: NA; J gene: TRBJ1-3; V gene: TRBV7-9; clone size: few; CDR3 DNA: TGTGCCAGCAGTCTACAGGGACCTGGAAACACCATATATTTT; CDR3 protein: CASSLQGPGNTIYF